The 28 T cell receptor beta chains presented below share a single source sample, sequenced in a study of monozygotic twins with inflammatory bowel disease. From its re-call of the 5' RACE reads, TCRdb lists each CDR3 protein once, without DNA. The sample is made up of about 380,000 distinct CDR3 sequences, and the top ten hold 2% to 3% of it. The sequencing input was blood. These receptors came from a human donor with ulcerative colitis or Crohn's disease, or a healthy co-twin of an affected twin (not recorded which).

The chain uses TRBV7-9 and TRBJ2-7; the D gene TCRdb calls, TRBD1, cannot be checked with no DNA. Germline-derived CDR1 and CDR2 are SEHNR and FQNEAQ (reference sequence). The CDR3 has 13 amino acids. CDR3 loop: CASTPLASYEQYF.

The rearrangement joins TRBV24-1 to TRBJ2-1. The CDR3 is 15 amino acids. Germline V lookup: CDR1 KGHDR, CDR2 SFDVKD. The CDR3 region is CATSDNGSFDNEQFF.

The rearrangement joins TRBV23-1 to TRBJ2-7; as DNA is missing, the TRBD2 call by TCRdb cannot be tested. TRBV23-1 is an ORF for which the function is uncertain. The CDR3 has 12 residues. The CDR3 here is CASLRLAGEQYF.

V is TRBV15 and J is TRBJ2-3. There are 16 residues in the CDR3. Germline V gene lookup returns CDR1 LNHNV and CDR2 YYDKDF (reference sequence). CDR3 sequence reads: CATSRDLAVGTDTQYF.

This sequence joins TRBV15 and TRBJ1-1; TCRdb gives TRBD1 as the D gene, but with no DNA this cannot be confirmed. CDR1 and CDR2 from the germline V gene are LNHNV and YYDKDF (reference sequence). This CDR3 region has 17 residues. The CDR3 loop is CATSSALVTGENTEAFF. The whole variable domain, filled in from reference TRBV15 and TRBJ1-1, reads DAMVIQNPRYQVTQFGKPVTLSCSQTLNHNVMYWYQQKSSQAPKLLFHYYDKDFNNEADTPDNFQSRRPNTSFCFLDIRSPGLGDTAMYLCATSSALVTGENTEAFFGQGTRLTVV.

The CDR3 is CASSDSMGQGADTQYF. The chain joins TRBV6-4 to TRBJ2-3; the D gene TCRdb calls, TRBD1, cannot be checked with no DNA. In germline, CDR1 is MRHNA, CDR2 SNTAGT. The CDR3 contains 16 residues.

This chain connects TRBV4-2 to TRBJ2-6; TCRdb designates TRBD1, a call that cannot be tested without DNA. CDR1 and CDR2 from the germline V gene are LGHNA and YNFKEQ. CDR3 size: 17 residues. CDR3 sequence reads: CASSQVGTASGANVLTF.

The chain uses TRBV3-1 and TRBJ1-4; the D call from TCRdb, TRBD1, cannot be confirmed without DNA. The CDR3 covers 17 residues. Germline V CDR1 and CDR2: LGHDT, YNNKEL (reference sequence). The CDR3 protein is CASSHQPLRGANEKLFF.

J is TRBJ2-5 and V is TRBV3-1. Germline CDR1 is LGHDT and CDR2 is YNNKEL (reference sequence). This CDR3 contains 11 residues. This CDR3 is CASSQGGTASF.

V is TRBV3-1 and J is TRBJ2-5; the TCRdb call, TRBD1, lacks DNA for checking. The germline V gene encodes CDR1 LGHDT and CDR2 YNNKEL (reference sequence). The CDR3 extends over 16 amino acids. CDR3 in amino acids: CASSQGGQGNQETQYF.

The chain combines TRBV6-5 with TRBJ2-5; TCRdb returns TRBD1, unconfirmable since there is no DNA. The CDR3 has 13 amino acids. The germline V gene encodes CDR1 MNHEY and CDR2 SVGAGI. CDR3 sequence: CASSRTGKETQYF.

The V call is TRBV5-1, the J call TRBJ2-1; TCRdb's assignment of TRBD1 cannot be checked, as there is no DNA. Germline V gene sequence: CDR1 SGHRS, CDR2 YFSETQ. This CDR3 contains 14 residues. CDR3 amino acids: CASSTRVSDNEQFF.

The J gene is TRBJ1-2, the V gene TRBV6-2 or TRBV6-3; TCRdb calls TRBD1, which cannot be checked without DNA. This CDR3 has 15 residues. Germline assignment: CDR1 MNHEY and CDR2 SVGEGT. The CDR3 spells CASSYGRQGAYGYTF.

This chain joins TRBV6-2 or TRBV6-3 and TRBJ2-6; TCRdb indicates TRBD1, and absent DNA this call remains unverified. The CDR3 totals 20 residues. Germline lookup yields CDR1 MNHEY and CDR2 SVGEGT. CDR3 sequence: CASSYSYEGVPSSGANVLTF.

The chain carries TRBV7-3 and TRBJ2-5; no DNA is available, so the TRBD1 call from TCRdb remains unchecked. The CDR3 sequence is 14 residues long. Looked up from germline, CDR1 is SGHTA and CDR2 is FQGTGA. The CDR3 loop reads CASSLDGLLETQYF.

This chain joins TRBV20-1 and TRBJ1-4; without DNA, the TCRdb call of TRBD1 cannot be checked. CDR1 DFQATT and CDR2 SNEGSKA come from the germline V gene (reference sequence). CDR3 length equals 13 residues. CDR3 sequence reads: CSASAGGGEKLFF.

The chain carries TRBV5-1 and TRBJ2-1; there is no DNA to check the TCRdb D call of TRBD1. This CDR3 region has 16 residues. Germline V gene lookup returns CDR1 SGHRS and CDR2 YFSETQ. The CDR3 sequence: CASSLDGPGHYNEQFF.

The chain couples TRBV4-3 to TRBJ2-1. CDR1 LGHNA and CDR2 YSLEER come from the germline V gene. The CDR3 is 14 residues long. CDR3 sequence reads: CASSQEASYNEQFF.

This sequence joins TRBV7-8 and TRBJ2-2. The CDR3 is made up of 15 amino acids. The germline CDR1 and CDR2 sequences are SGHVS and FQNEAQ. The CDR3 loop reads CASSLRIHSASELFF.

This rearrangement joins TRBV27 to TRBJ2-7; the D call from TCRdb, TRBD1, cannot be confirmed without DNA. Per the germline V gene, CDR1 is MNHEY and CDR2 is SMNVEV (reference sequence). The CDR3 consists of 15 residues. CDR3: CASSKTGSGAYEQYF.

The CDR3 spells CASSSAGGQGNTEAFF. V and J are TRBV9 and TRBJ1-1; checking the TCRdb D call of TRBD1 is not possible without DNA. From germline, CDR1 is SGDLS and CDR2 YYNGEE. The CDR3 loop spans 16 amino acids.

V gene TRBV5-1 combines with J gene TRBJ1-6; TCRdb's D call of TRBD1 is untestable without DNA. The CDR3 is made up of 13 amino acids. Germline-derived CDR1 and CDR2 are SGHRS and YFSETQ. The CDR3 is CASSLGQGSPLHF.

The gene calls are TRBV5-1 and TRBJ2-1; TCRdb proposes TRBD2, but this gene call is untestable without DNA. This CDR3 spans 12 amino acids. Germline CDR1 reads SGHRS; CDR2 reads YFSETQ. CDR3 region: CASRLDVGEQFF. Filled out from reference TRBV5-1 and TRBJ2-1, the complete variable domain reads KAGVTQTPRYLIKTRGQQVTLSCSPISGHRSVSWYQQTPGQGLQFLFEYFSETQRNKGNFPGRFSGRQFSNSRSEMNVSTLELGDSALYLCASRLDVGEQFFGPGTRLTVL.

The V gene is TRBV19, the J gene TRBJ2-1. The CDR3 totals 13 residues. Germline V gene lookup returns CDR1 LNHDA and CDR2 SQIVND (reference sequence). The CDR3 here is CASAAALYNEQFF. The complete variable domain, with remaining parts taken from reference TRBV19 and TRBJ2-1, reads DGGITQSPKYLFRKEGQNVTLSCEQNLNHDAMYWYRQDPGQGLRLIYYSQIVNDFQKGDIAEGYSVSREKKESFPLTVTSAQKNPTAFYLCASAAALYNEQFFGPGTRLTVL.

The rearrangement uses TRBV11-2 and TRBJ2-3. The germline V gene encodes CDR1 SGHAT and CDR2 FQNNGV. The CDR3 length is 15 residues. The CDR3 is CASSFTATKTDTQYF.

This chain connects TRBV9 to TRBJ1-5; TCRdb gives TRBD1 as the D gene, but with no DNA this cannot be confirmed. Germline V gene data show CDR1 as SGDLS and CDR2 as YYNGEE. The CDR3 has 17 amino acids. The chain's CDR3 is CASSVARGGSRDQPQHF.

This chain joins TRBV12-3 or TRBV12-4 and TRBJ2-1. The CDR3 has 14 residues. CDR3 amino acids: CASSFMAGDNEQFF.

This chain links TRBV5-1 with TRBJ1-5; TCRdb calls TRBD1, which cannot be checked without DNA. Germline lookup yields CDR1 SGHRS and CDR2 YFSETQ. The CDR3 runs 14 residues. CDR3 sequence reads: CASSQGTGNQPQHF.